Each of the 31 T cell receptor beta chains below was sequenced from the same sample in a study of a mutant IDH1 vaccine in newly diagnosed glioma. Time point in this sample: baseline, week 1 (first vaccination visit). The treatment: pre-vaccination baseline after standard-of-care therapy. TCRdb's copy holds only in-frame clones and misses some; the assay was immunoSEQ multiplex PCR. The sample shows 68,000 or so clones, 79% of them seen only once. Sequencing used PBMCs, obtained from a glioma patient treated with radiotherapy, temozolomide or both. These receptors were collected from a man between 50 and 59 years old with glioma.

The chain joins TRBV11-2 to TRBJ1-1; 7 bases fit TRBD1. This CDR3 region has 13 residues. Trimming cost V 5 bases and J 11 bases; bases outside gene matches: 11. Germline V gene sequence: CDR1 SGHAT, CDR2 FQNNGV. CDR3 DNA: TGTGCCAGCAGCACAGGGGCCAGAGTTAATGCTTTCTTT. This translates into CASSTGARVNAFF.

This clone appeared a few times. V and J are TRBV4-1 and TRBJ1-5; 7 bases are a match to TRBD1. V lost 0 bases to trimming and J lost 3 bases; unmatched junction nucleotides: 2. The V gene's germline CDR1 is MGHRA and CDR2 YSYEKL. CDR3 length: 15 amino acids. CDR3 amino acids: CASSQDDRVNQPQHF. The CDR3 DNA follows: TGCGCCAGCAGCCAAGACGACAGGGTCAATCAGCCCCAGCATTTT.

The J gene is TRBJ1-2, the V gene TRBV7-9, with unresolved D. Germline V gene data show CDR1 as SEHNR and CDR2 as FQNEAQ (reference sequence). V shed 1 base and J shed 4 bases, with 13 bases lying between them. This CDR3 is 15 amino acids long. CDR3: CASSLVMPDGYGYTF. CDR3 in DNA: TGTGCCAGCAGCTTAGTGATGCCCGACGGCTATGGCTACACCTTC.

The rearrangement uses TRBV19 and TRBJ1-5; 7 nucleotides match TRBD1. The CDR3 sequence is 15 residues long. Germline loops: CDR1 LNHDA, CDR2 SQIVND (reference sequence). V lost 4 bases and J lost 7; bases outside the gene matches: 10. The CDR3 region is CASSTTGFTGQPQHF. In DNA form, the CDR3 reads TGTGCCAGTAGTACGACAGGGTTTACGGGACAGCCCCAGCATTTT. Filled out from reference TRBV19 and TRBJ1-5, the complete variable domain reads DGGITQSPKYLFRKEGQNVTLSCEQNLNHDAMYWYRQDPGQGLRLIYYSQIVNDFQKGDIAEGYSVSREKKESFPLTVTSAQKNPTAFYLCASSTTGFTGQPQHFGDGTRLSIL.

The chain uses TRBV30 and TRBJ2-2; D unresolved. This CDR3 is 14 amino acids long. V lost 2 bases to trimming and J lost 2 bases, with 9 bases between them. Germline loops: CDR1 GTSNPN, CDR2 SVGIG (reference sequence). The CDR3: CAWSLRRNTGELFF. The CDR3 DNA is TGTGCCTGGAGTCTCCGAAGAAACACCGGGGAGCTGTTTTTT.

V and J are TRBV4-2 and TRBJ2-6; tentative D call: TRBD1 (5 bases). The CDR3 contains 15 residues. Trimming shortened V by 0 bases and J by 4 bases, and 7 bases separated the two germline ends. Germline CDR1 is LGHNA and CDR2 is YNFKEQ. CDR3 sequence reads: CASSQDGAGANVLTF. CDR3 nucleotide sequence: TGTGCCAGCAGCCAAGATGGGGCCGGGGCCAACGTCCTGACTTTC.

The gene calls are TRBV5-8 and TRBJ2-2; D is uncertain. The CDR3 totals 15 residues. Trimming left V 0 bases short and J 0 bases short, with 6 bases between. CDR1 and CDR2 (germline): SGHTS, YDEGEE. This CDR3 reads CASSLVGTNTGELFF. Written as DNA, the CDR3 is TGTGCCAGCAGCTTGGTAGGGACGAACACCGGGGAGCTGTTTTTT.

V and J are TRBV5-1 and TRBJ2-2; D is uncertain. The germline V gene encodes CDR1 SGHRS and CDR2 YFSETQ. The length of the CDR3 is 14 residues. Trimming left V 0 bases short and J 1 base short, with 4 bases between. This CDR3 reads CASSLAGNTGELFF. The CDR3 DNA sequence: TGCGCCAGCAGCTTGGCGGGGAACACCGGGGAGCTGTTTTTT.

The chain couples TRBV4-2 to TRBJ2-2; possibly TRBD1 or TRBD2 for D (6 bases each). The CDR3 is 15 residues long. Germline loops: CDR1 LGHNA, CDR2 YNFKEQ. Trimming took 4 bases from V and 4 from J, leaving 13 bases between them. The CDR3 bases are TGTGCCAGCAGCCGCCCAGAGGGGGGCACCGGGGAGCTGTTTTTT. Translated, it gives CASSRPEGGTGELFF.

V and J are TRBV18 and TRBJ2-2; D uncertain. The V gene lost 3 bases and the J gene lost 4 bases, with 12 bases spanning the gap. The germline V gene encodes CDR1 KGHSH and CDR2 LQKENI. This CDR3 has 15 amino acids. DNA for the CDR3: TGTGCCAGCTCACCGGAAAGGGCGGTCACCGGGGAGCTGTTTTTT. It specifies CASSPERAVTGELFF.

J is TRBJ2-7 and V is TRBV5-1; the D gene is possibly TRBD2 (5 bases). The CDR3 is 14 residues long. V lost 0 bases to trimming and J lost 0 bases, with 7 bases between them. Germline V gene data show CDR1 as SGHRS and CDR2 as YFSETQ. In DNA form, the CDR3 reads TGCGCCAGCAGCTTGGGTAGCGCCTCCTACGAGCAGTACTTC. This codes for CASSLGSASYEQYF.

This chain links TRBV7-2 with TRBJ2-7; TRBD2 matches 8 bases. Per germline, CDR1 SGHTA and CDR2 FQGNSA. This CDR3 has 15 residues. The V segment lost 2 bases and the J segment 4 bases; nucleotides outside the gene matches: 7. CDR3 sequence reads: CASSLLVGGAYEQYF. The DNA of the CDR3 is TGTGCCAGCAGCTTACTGGTCGGGGGGGCTTACGAGCAGTACTTC.

J is TRBJ2-3 and V is TRBV4-3; no reliable D call. V lost 4 bases and J lost 0, with 11 bases in between. The V gene's germline CDR1 is LGHNA and CDR2 YSLEER. The CDR3 spans 15 residues. CDR3 amino acids: CASSLSGTSTDTQYF. CDR3 DNA: TGCGCCAGCAGCCTGTCAGGTACTAGCACAGATACGCAGTATTTT.

This chain joins TRBV10-3 and TRBJ2-5; D unclear. CDR3 length: 13 residues. V lost 5 bases and J 4 bases, leaving 11 bases between the germline ends. Germline V gene lookup returns CDR1 ENHRY and CDR2 SYGVKD. The CDR3 reads CAISTGPRETQYF. The CDR3 bases are TGTGCCATCAGTACCGGTCCTAGAGAGACCCAGTACTTC.

The chain has TRBV4-3 and TRBJ2-4, with 7 bases lining up with TRBD2. Germline CDR1 and CDR2: LGHNA and YSLEER. The trim removed 0 bases at V and 4 bases at J, leaving 9 bases unmatched. CDR3 length equals 17 residues. In DNA, the CDR3 is TGCGCCAGCAGCCAAGAAGTTGGGGAGGGGCCGAAAAACATTCAGTACTTC. This codes for CASSQEVGEGPKNIQYF.

This chain joins TRBV2 and TRBJ1-1, with 7 bases identical to TRBD1. The trim removed 10 bases at V and 1 base at J, leaving 6 bases unmatched. From germline, CDR1 is SNHLY and CDR2 FYNNEI. This CDR3 has 13 amino acids. The DNA for the CDR3 is TGTGCCACCATGGGACAGAGGAACACTGAAGCTTTCTTT. Its translation: CATMGQRNTEAFF.

This sequence joins TRBV19 and TRBJ1-1, with TRBD1 matching 7 bases. The CDR3 has 14 amino acids. J was trimmed by 1 base and V by 6 bases; bases with no gene match: 5. In germline, CDR1 is LNHDA, CDR2 SQIVND (reference sequence). Here the CDR3 reads CASRIQGTNTEAFF. CDR3 bases: TGTGCCAGTAGAATACAGGGGACGAACACTGAAGCTTTCTTT.

This clone occurred a few times. This chain uses TRBV29-1 with TRBJ1-1; 8 nucleotides align to TRBD1. Germline lookup yields CDR1 SQVTM and CDR2 ANQGSEA. This CDR3 comprises 13 residues. After removal of 7 bases from V and 2 bases from J, the junction contained 6 bases not matched to a gene. CDR3 coding DNA: TGCAGCGGAGCACAGGGGGTAAACACTGAAGCTTTCTTT. Amino acid sequence: CSGAQGVNTEAFF.

This clone is labeled as medium-sized. This chain uses TRBV30 with TRBJ1-6, with D unclear. V lost 2 bases and J lost 4, with 12 bases in between. The CDR3 is made up of 15 amino acids. Germline CDR1 is GTSNPN and CDR2 is SVGIG (reference sequence). The CDR3: CAWSRSREYNSPLHF. CDR3 nucleotides: TGTGCCTGGAGTAGGAGCAGAGAGTATAATTCACCCCTCCACTTT.

The genes are TRBV28 and TRBJ2-7; TRBD2 might be the D (5 bases). V lost 7 bases to trimming and J lost 0 bases, with 13 bases between them. The CDR3 totals 14 residues. Germline V gives CDR1 MDHEN, CDR2 SYDVKM. CDR3 nucleotide sequence: TGTGCCAGCACGTCTCCCGGGGACTCCTACGAGCAGTACTTC. Translating gives CASTSPGDSYEQYF.

V gene TRBV15 combines with J gene TRBJ1-2; D possibly corresponds to TRBD1 (6 bases). V was pared by 0 bases and J by 7 bases, with 12 bases between. The CDR3 spans 14 residues. The V gene's germline CDR1 is LNHNV and CDR2 YYDKDF (reference sequence). The DNA for the CDR3 is TGTGCCACCAGCAGAGATTACAGGGTCTCTGGCTACACCTTC. Protein product: CATSRDYRVSGYTF.

This clone was detected a few times. The V call is TRBV14, the J call TRBJ1-1; D call uncertain. The CDR3 runs 13 residues. Germline V CDR1 and CDR2: SGHDN, FVKESK. Between the trimmed V and J ends, which lost 0 bases and 6 bases, there was a span of 8 bases. This CDR3 reads CASSQDLRSEAFF. Here the CDR3 DNA reads TGTGCCAGCAGCCAAGATCTTAGATCTGAAGCTTTCTTT.

The chain is built from TRBV13 and TRBJ1-5; TRBD1 matches 7 bases. Germline CDR1 PRHDT, CDR2 FYEKMQ (reference sequence). The V gene end was trimmed by 6 bases and the J gene end by 3 bases; junction bases not matched to a gene: 14. The CDR3 consists of 17 residues. This chain's CDR3 is CASRPTGQIELNQPQHF. As DNA, the CDR3 is TGTGCCAGCAGACCTACGGGACAGATTGAACTCAATCAGCCCCAGCATTTT.

J is TRBJ1-2 and V is TRBV5-6, with D unresolved. This CDR3 is built from 11 residues. Trimming pared 0 bases from V and 6 bases from J, leaving 3 bases between. Germline lookup yields CDR1 SGHDT and CDR2 YYEEEE. This CDR3 reads CASSLEDGYTF. CDR3 nucleotide sequence: TGTGCCAGCAGCTTGGAGGATGGCTACACCTTC. Full variable domain (missing parts from reference TRBV5-6 and TRBJ1-2): DAGVTQSPTHLIKTRGQQVTLRCSPKSGHDTVSWYQQALGQGPQFIFQYYEEEERQRGNFPDRFSGHQFPNYSSELNVNALLLGDSALYLCASSLEDGYTFGSGTRLTVV.

The chain couples TRBV4-1 to TRBJ2-7, with D unclear. The V and J ends lost 2 bases and 2 bases respectively, with 16 bases between them. The CDR3 is made up of 16 amino acids. In germline, CDR1 is MGHRA, CDR2 YSYEKL. CDR3 sequence reads: CASSQTPVDGPYEQYF. The CDR3, as DNA: TGCGCCAGCAGCCAAACTCCCGTGGACGGGCCCTACGAGCAGTACTTC.

This clone was found once. The CDR3 bases are TGTGCCAGCAGCTTACAGGGGTCAAGCACAGATACGCAGTATTTT. It codes for CASSLQGSSTDTQYF. The chain employs TRBV7-9 and TRBJ2-3; possible D gene TRBD1, 6 bases. Germline CDR1 SEHNR, CDR2 FQNEAQ (reference sequence). V was clipped by 2 bases and J by 0 bases, with 9 bases between them. This CDR3 contains 15 residues.

The rearrangement joins TRBV5-1 to TRBJ1-4; 10 bases match TRBD1. The J segment lost 0 bases and the V segment lost 4 bases, leaving 3 bases of the junction unmatched. CDR3 length equals 16 residues. Germline CDR1 is SGHRS and CDR2 is YFSETQ. The CDR3 here is CASSGDRGATNEKLFF. The DNA of the CDR3 is TGCGCCAGCAGCGGGGACAGGGGAGCAACTAATGAAAAACTGTTTTTT. Looking up the rest from reference TRBV5-1 and TRBJ1-4 gives the full variable domain: KAGVTQTPRYLIKTRGQQVTLSCSPISGHRSVSWYQQTPGQGLQFLFEYFSETQRNKGNFPGRFSGRQFSNSRSEMNVSTLELGDSALYLCASSGDRGATNEKLFFGSGTQLSVL.

The V call is TRBV4-1, the J call TRBJ1-2, with no clear D. Trimming cost V 1 base and J 1 base, with 7 bases left between them. This CDR3 has 14 amino acids. Looked up from germline, CDR1 is MGHRA and CDR2 is YSYEKL. CDR3 sequence (DNA): TGCGCCAGCAGCCAAGGGAGTTTTAACTATGGCTACACCTTC. This sequence encodes CASSQGSFNYGYTF.

This clone was detected a few times. This chain uses TRBV2 with TRBJ1-4; 7 nucleotides agree with TRBD1. The germline V gene encodes CDR1 SNHLY and CDR2 FYNNEI. CDR3 length: 14 amino acids. V lost 10 bases and J lost 4; bases outside the gene matches: 9. The DNA for the CDR3 is TGTGCCATCAACCGGGACAGAAGTAATGAAAAACTGTTTTTT. Protein sequence: CAINRDRSNEKLFF.

The gene calls are TRBV19 and TRBJ1-4; TRBD1 aligns across 7 bases. The V segment lost 5 bases and the J segment 3 bases; nucleotides outside the gene matches: 6. The CDR3 totals 15 residues. The V gene's germline CDR1 is LNHDA and CDR2 SQIVND (reference sequence). The CDR3 is CASSPTGAANEKLFF. CDR3 coding DNA: TGTGCCAGTAGTCCTACAGGGGCCGCTAATGAAAAACTGTTTTTT.

The chain combines TRBV5-1 with TRBJ1-4; the D is unclear. V lost 0 bases, J lost 7 bases, and 13 bases lay in between. This CDR3 spans 15 amino acids. The germline gives CDR1 SGHRS, CDR2 YFSETQ. CDR3 nucleotides: TGCGCCAGCAGCTTGGCGGGGAGGGTTACTGAAAAACTGTTTTTT. Its protein is CASSLAGRVTEKLFF.